This TCR beta chain was sequenced in a study of shared clonotypes between healthy human individuals. This CDR3 spans 13 amino acids. The germline gives CDR1 SEHNR, CDR2 FQNEAQ (reference sequence). V was trimmed by 5 bases and J by 4 bases, leaving 12 bases between them. Over several immunoSEQ plates, each subset's genomic DNA was distributed in even portions. Only in-frame clones appear in the TCRdb table, and some are missing; sequencing was by immunoSEQ multiplex PCR. The table lists about 2.3 million clones, approximately 95% of them singletons. This receptor was obtained from a man aged 18 to 29 in good health. Some clones in this sample may be carry-over from other donors' samples. The sequencing input was naive CD4+ T cells from PBMCs. Described subset: CD45RA+ positively selected. The V gene is TRBV7-9, the J gene TRBJ2-7; D tentatively fits TRBD1 or TRBD2 (5 bases each). The CDR3 DNA reads TGTGCCAGCAGCGCCAGGGAGAGGTACGAGCAGTACTTC. Translated: CASSARERYEQYF. The full variable domain, rest sourced from reference TRBV7-9 and TRBJ2-7, is DTGVSQNPRHKITKRGQNVTFRCDPISEHNRLYWYRQTLGQGPEFLTYFQNEAQLEKSRLLSDRFSAERPKGSFSTLEIQRTEQGDSAMYLCASSARERYEQYFGPGTRLTVT.